The 22 T cell receptor beta chains listed next were all sequenced from one sample in a study of T cell changes during pregnancy in multiple sclerosis. Clones were sequenced by immunoSEQ multiplex PCR, and TCRdb holds only the in-frame ones, with some missing. Altogether about 72,000 clones are present, under 95% being singletons, with the ten largest covering around 0.86%. The specimen comprised peripheral blood, sampled in the second trimester of pregnancy. These receptor sequences come from a female donor with multiple sclerosis, enrolled in a pregnancy study.

The CDR3 region has the DNA TGCGCCAGCAGCTTGGTTAGGACTAGCGGGGGAACCTCCTGGAATGAGCAGTTCTTC. This encodes CASSLVRTSGGTSWNEQFF. The chain couples TRBV5-1 to TRBJ2-1, with 13 bases aligning to TRBD2. V dropped 0 bases and J dropped 7; count of bases not matched to a gene: 13. CDR3 length equals 19 residues. Germline loops: CDR1 SGHRS, CDR2 YFSETQ.

The chain recombines TRBV10-3 with TRBJ2-2; 9 nucleotides align to TRBD2. From germline, CDR1 is ENHRY and CDR2 SYGVKD. The J segment lost 5 bases and the V segment lost 10 bases, leaving 11 bases of the junction unmatched. This CDR3 region has 15 residues. Here the CDR3 reads CATRSAGGRTGELFF. DNA for the CDR3: TGTGCCACCCGGTCAGCGGGGGGTCGGACCGGGGAGCTGTTTTTT.

The CDR3 DNA reads TGTGCCAGCAGCTTAGGGAGCTGGGGGCACACAGATACGCAGTATTTT. It yields the protein CASSLGSWGHTDTQYF. The chain uses TRBV7-6 and TRBJ2-3; D may be TRBD1 (6 bases). The CDR3 has 16 amino acids. V was cut by 1 base and J by 2 bases, with 13 bases left in between. CDR1 is SGHVS, CDR2 FNYEAQ, per germline. Full variable domain (outside the CDR3, taken from reference TRBV7-6 and TRBJ2-3): GAGVSQSPRYKVTKRGQDVALRCDPISGHVSLYWYRQALGQGPEFLTYFNYEAQQDKSGLPNDRFSAERPEGSISTLTIQRTEQRDSAMYRCASSLGSWGHTDTQYFGPGTRLTVL.

This clone was recorded a few times. This rearrangement joins TRBV6-4 to TRBJ2-2; D uncertain. Germline-derived CDR1 and CDR2 are MRHNA and SNTAGT. V was cut by 6 bases and J by 1 base, with 12 bases left in between. The CDR3 is 15 residues long. Here the CDR3 DNA reads TGTGCCAGCAGCGTGGCAAGTAAGAACACCGGGGAGCTGTTTTTT. Amino acids: CASSVASKNTGELFF.

The chain combines TRBV11-3 with TRBJ2-7, with D perhaps matching TRBD1 (6 bases). CDR3 size: 14 residues. V was shortened by 5 bases and J by 7 bases, with 18 bases between the two germline ends. Germline CDR1 SGHNT, CDR2 YENEEA. CDR3 amino acids: CASSTGQGRREQYF. The CDR3 bases are TGTGCCAGCAGCACCGGGCAGGGGAGAAGGGAGCAGTACTTC.

Only a few counts were recorded for this clone. The genes are TRBV10-3 and TRBJ1-1, with TRBD1 matching 9 bases. Losses at the gene ends were 8 bases for V and 4 bases for J; bases not matched to a gene: 8. This CDR3 is built from 14 residues. Germline CDR1 and CDR2: ENHRY and SYGVKD. CDR3: CAIAGQGTVTEAFF. As DNA, the CDR3 is TGTGCCATCGCGGGACAGGGTACTGTCACTGAAGCTTTCTTT.

This clone has just one count. The gene calls are TRBV4-3 and TRBJ2-1; TRBD2 matches 11 bases. Per germline, CDR1 LGHNA and CDR2 YSLEER. Germline trimming cut 5 bases from V and 7 bases from J; bases unmatched to any gene: 16. The CDR3 loop spans 18 amino acids. The CDR3 loop reads CASSYAWGLAGGGNEQFF. In DNA form, the CDR3 reads TGCGCCAGCAGCTACGCTTGGGGTTTAGCGGGGGGGGGAAATGAGCAGTTCTTC.

V gene TRBV27 combines with J gene TRBJ1-4; tentative D call: TRBD1 (5 bases). The CDR3 is 13 amino acids. The V gene's germline CDR1 is MNHEY and CDR2 SMNVEV (reference sequence). V dropped 5 bases and J dropped 8 bases, with 12 bases sitting between them. As DNA, the CDR3 is TGTGCCAGCAGTCCCAGGGTAGAGGAAAAACTGTTTTTT. Its translation is CASSPRVEEKLFF.

The CDR3 DNA follows: TGTGCCAGCAGCCGGCCGGGGGGGTTTACCAATGAGCAGTTCTTC. Its protein product is CASSRPGGFTNEQFF. This chain connects TRBV6-5 to TRBJ2-1, with TRBD2 identical over 8 bases. The CDR3 totals 15 residues. Germline trimming cut 6 bases from V and 6 bases from J; bases unmatched to any gene: 10. Germline values: CDR1 MNHEY, CDR2 SVGAGI.

The chain combines TRBV2 with TRBJ2-7; 12 bases map to TRBD2. The junction had 6 bases not matched to a gene; V was cut back by 6 bases and J by 3 bases. The CDR3 length is 15 residues. CDR1 is SNHLY and CDR2 is FYNNEI in the germline V gene. The CDR3 reads CASRITSGGFYEQYF. CDR3 DNA: TGTGCCAGCAGAATTACTAGCGGGGGGTTCTACGAGCAGTACTTC.

This clone was seen once. The chain employs TRBV6-5 and TRBJ2-7; 8 nucleotides align to TRBD1. This CDR3 is built from 15 residues. The trim removed 7 bases at V and 5 bases at J, leaving 13 bases unmatched. Germline V gene data show CDR1 as MNHEY and CDR2 as SVGAGI. CDR3 nucleotides: TGTGCCAGCAAGTTCCCGCAGGGGGCTCGTAACGAGCAGTACTTC. It codes for CASKFPQGARNEQYF.

V usage is TRBV5-1 and J usage is TRBJ2-3, with no clear D. The length of the CDR3 is 14 residues. The ends were cut back, 4 bases at V and 3 bases at J, with 12 bases in the middle. Per the germline V gene, CDR1 is SGHRS and CDR2 is YFSETQ. The CDR3 bases are TGCGCCAGCAGCCTTACCATAGAGACAGATACGCAGTATTTT. Its translation: CASSLTIETDTQYF.

The chain recombines TRBV5-8 with TRBJ1-5, with 7 nucleotides matching TRBD1. The CDR3 contains 15 residues. V shed 0 bases, J shed 7 bases, and the junction held 7 bases outside the gene matches. In germline, CDR1 is SGHTS, CDR2 YDEGEE. The CDR3 is CASSLEQGNRQPQHF. Here the CDR3 DNA reads TGTGCCAGCAGCTTGGAACAGGGGAACAGGCAGCCCCAGCATTTT.

This chain uses TRBV19 with TRBJ2-7; 10 bases map to TRBD2. CDR3 size: 16 residues. The V segment lost 8 bases and the J segment 1 base; nucleotides outside the gene matches: 11. Germline values: CDR1 LNHDA, CDR2 SQIVND (reference sequence). This CDR3 reads CASATTLTSGSYEQYF. CDR3 sequence (DNA): TGTGCCAGTGCTACTACGTTGACTAGCGGGTCCTACGAGCAGTACTTC.

V gene TRBV7-2 combines with J gene TRBJ1-4; the match to TRBD1 covers 7 bases. The CDR3 has 15 residues. The J segment lost 5 bases and the V segment lost 4 bases, leaving 7 bases of the junction unmatched. CDR1 SGHTA and CDR2 FQGNSA come from the germline V gene. The CDR3 here is CASSYQGEPNEKLFF. DNA of the CDR3: TGTGCCAGCAGCTACCAGGGGGAGCCCAATGAAAAACTGTTTTTT.

J is TRBJ1-2 and V is TRBV4-3, with D perhaps matching TRBD1 (5 bases). CDR1 LGHNA and CDR2 YSLEER come from the germline V gene. With 4 bases removed from V and 4 bases from J, the gap between germline ends came to 25 bases. This CDR3 spans 18 amino acids. The CDR3 DNA follows: TGCGCCAGCAGCCGAGGGAGGGGATGGGGGAATGATATCTATGGCTACACCTTC. It translates to CASSRGRGWGNDIYGYTF.

This chain connects TRBV2 to TRBJ1-2; no firm D call. Trimming removed 1 base at V and 7 bases at J, with 4 bases between. Per germline, CDR1 SNHLY and CDR2 FYNNEI. The CDR3 length is 11 residues. The CDR3 nucleotides are TGTGCCAGCAGTGAAGAGCTTGGCTACACCTTC. Translated, it gives CASSEELGYTF.

The V call is TRBV7-8, the J call TRBJ2-5; D might be TRBD1 (7 bases). V was shortened by 3 bases and J by 1 base, with 27 bases between the two germline ends. From germline, CDR1 is SGHVS and CDR2 FQNEAQ. This CDR3 contains 20 residues. CDR3 amino acids: CASSLVGARGTVGFQETQYF. The DNA of the CDR3 is TGTGCCAGCAGCTTGGTTGGAGCACGCGGGACAGTCGGTTTCCAAGAGACCCAGTACTTC.

The rearrangement uses TRBV7-8 and TRBJ2-4; 9 bases fit TRBD1. Trimming removed 5 bases from V and 3 bases from J; junction bases left unmatched: 8. Germline V gene data show CDR1 as SGHVS and CDR2 as FQNEAQ. CDR3 length equals 16 residues. In DNA form, the CDR3 reads TGTGCCAGCAGCCCCCGGGACAGGGTAGTCAAAAACATTCAGTACTTC. Translating it yields CASSPRDRVVKNIQYF.

With regard to this clone: The conserved final phenylalanine or tryptophan is absent from the CDR3, which likely points to a read error. The DNA is omitted, as the CDR3 cannot be located on it reliably, and the CDR3 follows TCRdb's listing. The chain has TRBV7-7 and TRBJ1-4; the table names TRBD1, a call not compared with the DNA. Termini included, the CDR3 measures 13 amino acids. The germline gives CDR1 SSHAT, CDR2 FNYEAQ (reference sequence). This CDR3 reads CASSDRGGPIFWI.

The rearrangement joins TRBV5-4 to TRBJ1-5, with TRBD1 matching over 8 bases. Germline lookup yields CDR1 SGHNT and CDR2 YYREEE (reference sequence). J lost 2 bases, V lost 4 bases, and 5 bases had no gene match. This CDR3 comprises 15 residues. The CDR3 DNA reads TGTGCCAGCAGCATACAGGGGGTACGCAATCAGCCCCAGCATTTT. Protein: CASSIQGVRNQPQHF.

V is TRBV5-5 and J is TRBJ2-7; 13 bases map to TRBD2. The CDR3 sequence is 15 residues long. Germline trimming cut 4 bases from V and 3 bases from J; bases unmatched to any gene: 4. Per germline, CDR1 SGHKS and CDR2 YYEKEE (reference sequence). CDR3 sequence (DNA): TGTGCCAGCAGCCCCTGGACTAGCGGGGGCTACGAGCAGTACTTC. It specifies CASSPWTSGGYEQYF.